This TCR beta chain originates from a study of identical twins. Study-wide results and caveats: Carriage of fewer insertions was seen in abundant cord blood beta clonotypes, whereas memory repertoires showed none. Twin-shared out-of-frame alpha sequences were enriched for low generation probability.

Regarding this clonotype: The antigen remains unidentified.

This CDR3 has 15 amino acids. Germline V gene data show CDR1 as SNHLY and CDR2 as FYNNEI. V shed 5 bases and J 0 bases; nucleotides not matched to a gene: 4. It was template switching that added a universal primer site, and there were unique molecular identifiers on the cDNA. MiXCR, applied by TCRdb to the 5' RACE reads, yields one record per CDR3 protein. Of some 900,000 distinct CDR3 sequences listed, more than 9% are singletons. The sample was also reused in another study, on yellow fever vaccine responses in identical twins. From that study: Reports say the vaccine T cell response in twins looked partly convergent and partly personalized.

Sequenced material: PBMCs. The chain employs TRBV2 and TRBJ2-1; 7 bases line up with TRBD2. This clonotype was obtained from a woman younger than 35 in good health. The chain's CDR3 is CASSKRDFSYNEQFF. CDR3 DNA: TGTGCCAGCAGTAAGCGGGACTTCTCCTACAATGAGCAGTTCTTC.